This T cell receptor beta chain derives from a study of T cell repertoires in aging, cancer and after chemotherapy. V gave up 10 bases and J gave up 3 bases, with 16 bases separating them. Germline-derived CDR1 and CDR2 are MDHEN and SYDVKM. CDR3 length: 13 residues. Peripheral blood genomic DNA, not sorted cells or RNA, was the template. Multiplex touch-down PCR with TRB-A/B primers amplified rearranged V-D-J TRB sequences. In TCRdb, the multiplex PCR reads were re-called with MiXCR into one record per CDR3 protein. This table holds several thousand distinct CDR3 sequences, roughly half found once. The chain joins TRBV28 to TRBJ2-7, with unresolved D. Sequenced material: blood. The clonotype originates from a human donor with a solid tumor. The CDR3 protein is CAISLLPRYEQYF. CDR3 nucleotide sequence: TGTGCCATCAGCCTACTCCCCCGCTACGAGCAGTACTTC.